This T cell receptor (beta chain) was observed in a study of CD8+ T cells in alopecia areata (dated by TCRdb to the late 2010s). Background for the entire study: The treated patients took part in an open-label pilot trial in which moderate-to-severe alopecia areata was treated with oral tofacitinib at 5 to 10 mg twice daily. Patients stayed on tofacitinib for 6 to 18 months and then had 6 months of follow-up off drug so that delayed response and recurrence could be assessed. In treated patients, disease severity was measured using the SALT score, which gives the percentage of scalp surface area affected. The study used high-throughput TCRbeta sequencing to examine T cell clonal expansion in alopecia areata, in both the C3H/HeJ mouse model and human patients. Scalp tissue and sorted CD4+ and CD8+ peripheral blood T cells from patchy and totalis/universalis alopecia areata patients and from healthy controls were covered by human TCRbeta sequencing. Biopsies were taken from tofacitinib-treated patients at baseline and at 4 and 24 weeks of treatment, and a later scalp biopsy was taken in several of the tofacitinib-treated patients. Clonality in the scalp was compared among normal scalp (n=4), patchy alopecia areata scalp (n=8), and alopecia totalis/universalis scalp (n=8). RNA came from the PAXgene miRNA kit for fixed scalp, the miRNeasy kit for PBMCs, and the RNeasy kit for mouse skin. Amplification of TCRbeta CDR3 regions was done by immunoSEQ multiplex PCR using 35 Vbeta forward primers and 13 Jbeta reverse primers.

This clone was detected only a few times. Its antigen is not yet known. Nothing much larger sits one base from this clone, and base qualities are not available. Study-wide findings and limitations: Resident alphabeta T cells in normal human skin are also sequenced, complicating scalp TCR repertoire analysis, unlike mouse skin dominated by gammadelta T cells. During tofacitinib treatment, many expanded lesional clones remained in scalp and blood, and this persistence may partly explain relapse after treatment is stopped. With tofacitinib, both scalp clonality and the number of expanded CD8+ clones among the top 100 scalp clones went down significantly. TCR sequences shared between patients were less clear than in mice, possibly partly because of HLA diversity in the patient population. Because the treated cohort was small and had only one nonresponder, larger studies are needed to examine links between baseline CD8+ expansion and response. Higher clonality and more expanded CD8+ clones were observed in lesional scalp than in normal scalp, particularly in alopecia totalis/universalis, a finding suggestive of antigenic drive.

Interpreted using the paper, the time point label stands for: roughly 27 days on oral tofacitinib. Reading the label with the study, this specimen's treatment or condition is: oral pan-JAK inhibitor, 5-10 mg twice daily. Peripheral blood and lesional scalp punch biopsies were obtained from patients with alopecia areata. After PBMCs were isolated by density centrifugation and stained for CD3, CD4 and CD8, a FACSAria was used to sort CD4+ and CD8+ T cells. V loses 6 bases at its end and J loses 1 base; junction bases beyond the gene matches: 14. Its CDR3 holds 18 amino acids, cysteine through phenylalanine. Only the CDR3 DNA stays, 54 bases, in frame from base 1. The germline V gene gives CDR1 as SNHLY and CDR2 as FYNNEI. The library was made by the immunoSEQ multiplex PCR assay. RNA was extracted from all samples and reverse transcribed into cDNA as template for TCR sequencing. SuperScript III was used for first-strand cDNA synthesis, primed with a 2:1 mix of oligo-dT and random hexamers. A synthetic immune receptor repertoire was used to measure amplification bias, and any remaining bias was corrected computationally. Turning to the authors' computational methods: Raw reads were preprocessed for error removal, and CDR3 was defined according to IMGT conventions as running from the conserved cysteine to phenylalanine. Clonality was computed as 1 minus the Shannon entropy, with the entropy normalized by log2 of the number of productive unique TCRs. Scalp TCRbeta sequences were cross-referenced with sorted blood CD4 and CD8 repertoires so that the CD4 or CD8 identity of scalp clones could be inferred. TCRdb re-hosts the immuneACCESS table, in-frame sequences only. Its copies lack some clones; in the studies checked, an unresolved V gene accounts for under half of them, and the cause for the rest is not known. The DNA was the basis for D and trimming; V, J and clone size are from that table. The sample records 110,000 to 150,000 clones, 65% to 90% of which are singletons. The biggest ten clones account for just under 25% of the sample.

The sample consisted of CD8+ T cells sorted from blood, taken at week 4, from a patient treated with tofacitinib. Here the chain combines TRBV2 and TRBJ2-5; TRBD2 agrees with 10 junctional bases. This clonotype originated in a human donor with alopecia areata. The bases are TGTGCCAGCAGGCAAGGGGTCGTGGCTAGCGGGGGCCAAGAGACCCAGTACTTC. It encodes CASRQGVVASGGQETQYF.